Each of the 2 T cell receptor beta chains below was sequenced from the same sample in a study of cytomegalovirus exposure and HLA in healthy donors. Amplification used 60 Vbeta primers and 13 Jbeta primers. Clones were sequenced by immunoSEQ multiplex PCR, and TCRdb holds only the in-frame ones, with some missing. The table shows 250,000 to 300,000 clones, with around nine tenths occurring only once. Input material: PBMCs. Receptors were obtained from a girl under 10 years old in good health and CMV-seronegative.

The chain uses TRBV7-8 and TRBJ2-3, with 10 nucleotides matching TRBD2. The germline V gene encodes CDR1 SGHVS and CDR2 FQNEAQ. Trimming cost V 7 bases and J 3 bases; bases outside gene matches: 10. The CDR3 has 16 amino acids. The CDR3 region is CASNSALAGLTDTQYF. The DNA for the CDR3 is TGTGCCAGCAACTCCGCACTAGCGGGACTAACAGATACGCAGTATTTT.

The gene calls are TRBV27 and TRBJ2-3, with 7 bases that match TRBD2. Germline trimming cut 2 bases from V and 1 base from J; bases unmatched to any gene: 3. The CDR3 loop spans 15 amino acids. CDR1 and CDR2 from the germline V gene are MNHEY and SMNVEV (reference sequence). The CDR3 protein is CASSLPSGGTDTQYF. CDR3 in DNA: TGTGCCAGCAGTTTACCCAGCGGGGGCACAGATACGCAGTATTTT.